Below are 17 T cell receptor beta chains sequenced from a single sample in a study of blood T cell repertoires in COVID-19. Only in-frame clones appear in the TCRdb table, and some are missing; sequencing was by immunoSEQ multiplex PCR. The table records 400,000 to 550,000 clones, around nine tenths of them present only once. The specimen sequenced was PBMCs or T cells enriched from blood (not recorded which). The source is a woman between 18 and 29 years old with acute COVID-19.

V gene TRBV7-3 combines with J gene TRBJ1-3; D is possibly TRBD1 (6 bases). Per germline, CDR1 SGHTA and CDR2 FQGTGA. Trimming removed 5 bases at V and 2 bases at J, with 13 bases between. This CDR3 is built from 15 residues. CDR3 loop: CASSPQGQPGNTIYF. The CDR3, as DNA: TGTGCCAGCAGCCCACAGGGTCAGCCTGGAAACACCATATATTTT.

The chain uses TRBV7-2 and TRBJ2-7; D is perhaps TRBD2 (6 bases). The V gene's germline CDR1 is SGHTA and CDR2 FQGNSA. The CDR3 is 13 amino acids. V lost 4 bases and J 6 bases, leaving 13 bases between the germline ends. The CDR3 loop is CASSWGVDGEQYF. Here the CDR3 DNA reads TGTGCCAGCAGCTGGGGGGTTGATGGCGAGCAGTACTTC. Filled out from reference TRBV7-2 and TRBJ2-7, the complete variable domain reads GAGVSQSPSNKVTEKGKDVELRCDPISGHTALYWYRQSLGQGLEFLIYFQGNSAPDKSGLPSDRFSAERTGGSVSTLTIQRTQQEDSAVYLCASSWGVDGEQYFGPGTRLTVT.

The chain links TRBV9 to TRBJ2-7, with TRBD1 identical over 10 bases. Per germline, CDR1 SGDLS and CDR2 YYNGEE. V was clipped by 2 bases and J by 2 bases; unmatched bases: 4. The CDR3 spans 15 residues. The CDR3 DNA sequence: TGTGCCAGCAGCGTCGACGGGACAGGGGCCTACGAGCAGTACTTC. Amino acids: CASSVDGTGAYEQYF.

This clone occurred once. This chain connects TRBV6-5 to TRBJ1-4; D is unresolved. The CDR3 has 11 residues. V lost 2 bases and J 11 bases, leaving 6 bases between the germline ends. Germline CDR1 is MNHEY and CDR2 is SVGAGI. This chain's CDR3 is CASSYARKLFF. The DNA for the CDR3 is TGTGCCAGCAGTTACGCGCGGAAACTGTTTTTT.

V and J are TRBV30 and TRBJ1-1; 8 positions match TRBD1. Germline CDR1 and CDR2: GTSNPN and SVGIG (reference sequence). The CDR3 is 13 residues long. V dropped 7 bases and J dropped 5; count of bases not matched to a gene: 9. CDR3 in DNA: TGTGCCTTGGGCCGGGACAGGCGGACTGAAGCTTTCTTT. It specifies CALGRDRRTEAFF.

V is TRBV10-3 and J is TRBJ1-1; D gene ambiguous. This CDR3 region has 13 residues. Germline CDR1 and CDR2: ENHRY and SYGVKD. Trimming left V 9 bases short and J 1 base short, with 12 bases between. CDR3 in DNA: TGTGCCATGAAGGCACAGCCGAACACTGAAGCTTTCTTT. Protein sequence: CAMKAQPNTEAFF.

This chain links TRBV7-9 with TRBJ1-4, with D possibly TRBD1 on 5 matching bases. Trimming took 5 bases from V and 1 from J, leaving 14 bases between them. The CDR3 contains 16 residues. CDR1 and CDR2 from the germline V gene are SEHNR and FQNEAQ (reference sequence). CDR3 in DNA: TGTGCCAGCAGCCCCCTAGACAGTAGAACTAATGAAAAACTGTTTTTT. Amino acids: CASSPLDSRTNEKLFF.

The rearrangement joins TRBV7-3 to TRBJ1-2; no reliable D call. Trimming removed 3 bases at V and 7 bases at J, with 15 bases between. Germline loops: CDR1 SGHTA, CDR2 FQGTGA. The CDR3 totals 14 residues. This CDR3 is CASSFEGVPGGYTF. The CDR3 DNA is TGTGCCAGCAGCTTTGAGGGAGTGCCCGGTGGCTACACCTTC.

The V gene is TRBV9, the J gene TRBJ2-2, with TRBD2 identical over 8 bases. This CDR3 has 19 amino acids. With V trimmed by 4 bases and J by 4 bases, 18 bases remained unmatched. The germline V gene encodes CDR1 SGDLS and CDR2 YYNGEE. The CDR3 DNA sequence: TGTGCCAGCAGCTCGCCAAGCCCGGGAGGGCCGGTGCGCACCGGGGAGCTGTTTTTT. This translates into CASSSPSPGGPVRTGELFF.

This chain links TRBV29-1 with TRBJ1-2, with TRBD1 as a possible D gene (5 bases). The CDR3 spans 11 residues. V lost 6 bases and J 8 bases, leaving 13 bases between the germline ends. Germline V CDR1 and CDR2: SQVTM, ANQGSEA. The CDR3 DNA is TGCAGCGTAATTGACAGACGGGGCTACACCTTC. Its translation: CSVIDRRGYTF. Drawing the rest from reference TRBV29-1 and TRBJ1-2, the complete variable domain is SAVISQKPSRDICQRGTSLTIQCQVDSQVTMMFWYRQQPGQSLTLIATANQGSEATYESGFVIDKFPISRPNLTFSTLTVSNMSPEDSSIYLCSVIDRRGYTFGSGTRLTVV.

V is TRBV12-5 and J is TRBJ1-2; D is ambiguous. CDR3 length: 13 residues. Germline CDR1 reads LGHNT; CDR2 reads FRNRAP. The V and J ends lost 1 base and 5 bases respectively, with 8 bases between them. DNA of the CDR3: TGTGCTAGTGGTTTGGACCCGGGGTATGGCTACACCTTC. Translated, it gives CASGLDPGYGYTF.

The J gene is TRBJ2-2, the V gene TRBV5-1; 10 bases map to TRBD2. V lost 3 bases to trimming and J lost 5 bases; unmatched junction nucleotides: 7. The CDR3 spans 16 residues. The V gene's germline CDR1 is SGHRS and CDR2 YFSETQ. As DNA, the CDR3 is TGCGCCAGCAGCTCAACCGGGACTAGCGTTACCGGGGAGCTGTTTTTT. Its protein is CASSSTGTSVTGELFF.

The chain joins TRBV7-2 to TRBJ2-7, with 10 bases that match TRBD1. Germline V CDR1 and CDR2: SGHTA, FQGNSA. V trimming: 5 bases; J trimming: 4 bases; junction bases outside the gene matches: 11. CDR3 size: 16 residues. The CDR3 DNA sequence: TGTGCCAGCAGCCTTTTCCGTGGGACAGGGGTTTACGAGCAGTACTTC. As protein: CASSLFRGTGVYEQYF.

Comments on this clone: Other DNA sequences in the sample encode the same CDR3. The chain uses TRBV5-1 and TRBJ2-7, with D possibly matching TRBD1 (5 bases). CDR1 SGHRS and CDR2 YFSETQ come from the germline V gene. The V end was cut by 0 bases, the J end by 3 bases, with 10 bases between. The CDR3 spans 14 residues. The CDR3 nucleotides read TGCGCCAGCAGCTTGGGCAGGGTGAGCTACGAGCAGTACTTC. Translated, it gives CASSLGRVSYEQYF.

V usage is TRBV5-1 and J usage is TRBJ1-6; 7 bases map to TRBD1. This CDR3 has 15 residues. V shed 3 bases, J shed 10 bases, and the junction held 10 bases outside the gene matches. Germline values: CDR1 SGHRS, CDR2 YFSETQ. The CDR3 loop reads CASSSVPGQTSPLHF. CDR3 bases: TGCGCCAGCAGCTCGGTACCGGGACAGACCTCACCCCTCCACTTT.

The chain links TRBV3-1 (or the pseudogene TRBV3-2) to TRBJ1-3, with TRBD1 matching over 11 bases. This CDR3 region has 15 residues. V shed 3 bases and J 3 bases; nucleotides not matched to a gene: 1. CDR1 LGHDT and CDR2 YNNKEL come from the germline V gene (reference sequence). CDR3 bases: TGTGCCAGCAGCCAGGACAGGGGGCTTGGAAACACCATATATTTT. It yields the protein CASSQDRGLGNTIYF.

Only a few counts were recorded for this clone. The gene calls are TRBV9 and TRBJ2-2, with D perhaps TRBD2 (6 bases). This CDR3 is 16 amino acids long. The germline V gene encodes CDR1 SGDLS and CDR2 YYNGEE. Trimming pared 3 bases from V and 3 bases from J, leaving 15 bases between. CDR3 nucleotide sequence: TGTGCCAGCAGCGGAACCGGGACTGGGCACACCGGGGAGCTGTTTTTT. Amino acid sequence: CASSGTGTGHTGELFF.